The 2 T cell receptor beta chains reported below all come from one sample, sequenced in a study of blood T cell repertoires in COVID-19. Measured with immunoSEQ multiplex PCR; TCRdb has only the in-frame clones, and not every one. The data contain about 280,000 clones, 85% of them singletons. Input material: PBMCs or T cells enriched from blood (not recorded which). These TCRs come from a woman between 45 and 65 years old who had recovered from COVID-19.

V gene TRBV7-9 combines with J gene TRBJ2-1; 7 bases fit TRBD1. The J segment lost 1 base and the V segment lost 6 bases, leaving 3 bases of the junction unmatched. The CDR3 is 14 residues long. Germline CDR1 reads SEHNR; CDR2 reads FQNEAQ (reference sequence). The CDR3 sequence: CASRDRESYNEQFF. CDR3 sequence (DNA): TGTGCCAGCAGAGACAGGGAGTCCTACAATGAGCAGTTCTTC.

This chain connects TRBV6-5 to TRBJ1-5; 7 bases map to TRBD1. J lost 1 base, V lost 2 bases, and 2 bases had no gene match. Germline V gives CDR1 MNHEY, CDR2 SVGAGI. The CDR3 loop spans 15 amino acids. CDR3 loop: CASSYRGQSNQPQHF. CDR3 DNA: TGTGCCAGCAGTTACCGGGGACAGAGCAATCAGCCCCAGCATTTT.